The 29 T cell receptor beta chains given below trace back to one sample, sequenced in a study of blood T cell repertoires in COVID-19. The method was immunoSEQ multiplex PCR; TCRdb's version includes in-frame clones alone and lacks a portion of them. The table shows 150,000 or so clones, with about nine tenths occurring only once. Sequenced sample: peripheral blood. The source is a human donor in a cohort sampled during active COVID-19.

This clone was seen once. The chain links TRBV30 to TRBJ1-6; D is ambiguous. V was shortened by 3 bases and J by 6 bases, with 12 bases between the two germline ends. The germline gives CDR1 GTSNPN, CDR2 SVGIG (reference sequence). CDR3 size: 14 residues. The CDR3 reads CAWSGFNLNSPLHF. For the CDR3, the DNA is TGTGCCTGGAGCGGGTTTAACCTTAATTCACCCCTCCACTTT. The variable domain in full, completed from reference TRBV30 and TRBJ1-6, reads SQTIHQWPATLVQPVGSPLSLECTVEGTSNPNLYWYRQAAGRGLQLLFYSVGIGQISSEVPQNLSASRPQDRQFILSSKKLLLSDSGFYLCAWSGFNLNSPLHFGNGTRLTVT.

This rearrangement joins TRBV28 to TRBJ1-6; 10 bases align to TRBD1. The CDR3 is made up of 20 amino acids. With 3 bases clipped from V and 0 bases from J, the junction kept 11 bases outside the gene matches. The germline gives CDR1 MDHEN, CDR2 SYDVKM. The CDR3 here is CASSFPVGQGSSSYNSPLHF. The CDR3 DNA reads as TGTGCCAGCAGTTTTCCTGTGGGACAGGGGTCCAGCTCCTATAATTCACCCCTCCACTTT.

This clone appeared a single time. The chain is built from TRBV14 and TRBJ1-2; D remains ambiguous. The V gene's germline CDR1 is SGHDN and CDR2 FVKESK. The CDR3 spans 13 residues. V was shortened by 0 bases and J by 1 base, with 3 bases between the two germline ends. The CDR3 loop is CASSQDLNYGYTF. The CDR3, as DNA: TGTGCCAGCAGCCAAGATCTTAACTATGGCTACACCTTC.

CDR3 DNA: TGTGCCAGCGACCCGACAGGGCCCCAGCCCCAGCATTTT. Its protein product is CASDPTGPQPQHF. This sequence joins TRBV19 and TRBJ1-5; TRBD1 agrees at 7 bases. This CDR3 has 13 amino acids. Germline V gene sequence: CDR1 LNHDA, CDR2 SQIVND (reference sequence). V was clipped by 9 bases and J by 7 bases; unmatched bases: 9.

This clone was seen just once. The chain recombines TRBV5-6 with TRBJ2-4; possible D gene TRBD2, 5 bases. The germline V gene encodes CDR1 SGHDT and CDR2 YYEEEE. This CDR3 has 14 residues. V was shortened by 5 bases and J by 0 bases, with 9 bases between the two germline ends. The CDR3 loop is CASSRGIAKNIQYF. CDR3 sequence (DNA): TGTGCCAGCAGTCGGGGAATAGCCAAAAACATTCAGTACTTC. Based on the CDR3 plus reference TRBV5-6 and TRBJ2-4, the full variable domain is DAGVTQSPTHLIKTRGQQVTLRCSPKSGHDTVSWYQQALGQGPQFIFQYYEEEERQRGNFPDRFSGHQFPNYSSELNVNALLLGDSALYLCASSRGIAKNIQYFGAGTRLSVL.

The rearrangement joins TRBV3-1 (or the pseudogene TRBV3-2) to TRBJ1-1; the D is unclear. Trimming cost V 4 bases and J 0 bases, with 12 bases left between them. The CDR3 covers 15 residues. Looked up from germline, CDR1 is LGHDT and CDR2 is YNNKEL (reference sequence). The CDR3 is CASSRAPVMNTEAFF. The CDR3 coding sequence is TGTGCCAGCAGCCGGGCCCCGGTCATGAACACTGAAGCTTTCTTT.

V and J are TRBV6-5 and TRBJ1-2, with a possible D match to TRBD1 (6 bases). There are 14 residues in the CDR3. Trimming left V 2 bases short and J 8 bases short, with 15 bases between. Germline CDR1 reads MNHEY; CDR2 reads SVGAGI. As DNA, the CDR3 is TGTGCCAGCAGTTACGCAACAGGGTTTGGAGGCTACACCTTC. This encodes CASSYATGFGGYTF.

The chain uses TRBV18 and TRBJ2-7; 10 bases are shared with TRBD2. Germline-derived CDR1 and CDR2 are KGHSH and LQKENI. Trimming cost V 6 bases and J 2 bases; bases outside gene matches: 4. There are 14 residues in the CDR3. DNA of the CDR3: TGTGCCAGCTCGCCTAGCGGGAGCACCTACGAGCAGTACTTC. As protein: CASSPSGSTYEQYF.

This clone appeared a single time. The rearrangement joins TRBV28 to TRBJ1-2; D is undetermined. CDR1 and CDR2 from the germline V gene are MDHEN and SYDVKM. The CDR3 has 15 amino acids. V was shortened by 5 bases and J by 2 bases, with 15 bases between the two germline ends. The CDR3 bases are TGTGCCAGCAGTGCCTCGGGAGCCGGGAACTATGGCTACACCTTC. Protein sequence: CASSASGAGNYGYTF.

The chain has TRBV9 and TRBJ2-3; a weak D match, TRBD2 (5 bases). This CDR3 region has 20 residues. The germline V gene has CDR1 SGDLS and CDR2 YYNGEE. Trimming cost V 0 bases and J 1 base, with 24 bases left between them. Here the CDR3 DNA reads TGTGCCAGCAGCGTAGTCGCTCTCCTAAAGAGGGAATCTGGCACAGATACGCAGTATTTT. Translation: CASSVVALLKRESGTDTQYF.

The rearrangement links TRBV5-1 to TRBJ2-5, with TRBD2 identical over 7 bases. The CDR3 loop spans 13 amino acids. The J segment lost 5 bases and the V segment lost 3 bases, leaving 4 bases of the junction unmatched. Germline V gene lookup returns CDR1 SGHRS and CDR2 YFSETQ. As DNA, the CDR3 is TGCGCCAGCAGCTGGGGGGGGACGGAGACCCAGTACTTC. Amino acid sequence: CASSWGGTETQYF. The full variable domain, in which reference TRBV5-1 and TRBJ2-5 provide the parts outside the CDR3, is KAGVTQTPRYLIKTRGQQVTLSCSPISGHRSVSWYQQTPGQGLQFLFEYFSETQRNKGNFPGRFSGRQFSNSRSEMNVSTLELGDSALYLCASSWGGTETQYFGPGTRLLVL.

This clone occurred once. This chain joins TRBV4-1 and TRBJ1-5; D is perhaps TRBD1 (6 bases). The CDR3 has 15 residues. Germline-derived CDR1 and CDR2 are MGHRA and YSYEKL. The V end lost 0 bases, the J end lost 0 bases, and 6 bases lay between the germline ends. CDR3 DNA sequence: TGCGCCAGCAGCCAAGAGGACAGTAGCAATCAGCCCCAGCATTTT. This encodes CASSQEDSSNQPQHF.

The chain couples TRBV19 to TRBJ2-7, with D possibly TRBD1 on 6 matching bases. Germline V lookup: CDR1 LNHDA, CDR2 SQIVND (reference sequence). V was pared by 8 bases and J by 3 bases, with 14 bases between. The CDR3 covers 13 residues. CDR3 region: CASGTGTIYEQYF. As DNA, the CDR3 is TGTGCCAGTGGGACCGGGACAATCTACGAGCAGTACTTC.

The chain is built from TRBV28 and TRBJ1-2; no definite D call. The CDR3 covers 13 residues. Germline lookup yields CDR1 MDHEN and CDR2 SYDVKM. Trimming removed 3 bases at V and 0 bases at J, with 5 bases between. The CDR3, as DNA: TGTGCCAGCAGTTTGCGGGCTAACTATGGCTACACCTTC. Translating it yields CASSLRANYGYTF.

The chain couples TRBV5-1 to TRBJ1-1; TRBD1 aligns across 7 bases. The trim removed 0 bases at V and 2 bases at J, leaving 4 bases unmatched. CDR1 is SGHRS and CDR2 is YFSETQ in the germline V gene. The CDR3 is 15 amino acids. In DNA, the CDR3 is TGCGCCAGCAGCTTGGAGGCAGGGGGAAACACTGAAGCTTTCTTT. It specifies CASSLEAGGNTEAFF.

The chain links TRBV9 to TRBJ1-4; 12 nucleotides match TRBD1. Per the germline V gene, CDR1 is SGDLS and CDR2 is YYNGEE. This CDR3 spans 15 amino acids. The V segment lost 4 bases and the J segment 8 bases; nucleotides outside the gene matches: 6. The CDR3 DNA sequence: TGTGCCAGCAGCAGAACCGGGACAGGGGGCGAAAAACTGTTTTTT. It encodes CASSRTGTGGEKLFF.

V and J are TRBV7-2 and TRBJ2-5; 11 bases align to TRBD2. V lost 4 bases to trimming and J lost 2 bases; unmatched junction nucleotides: 6. Per germline, CDR1 SGHTA and CDR2 FQGNSA. The CDR3 spans 16 residues. The CDR3 loop reads CASSSPTSGTQETQYF. CDR3 sequence (DNA): TGTGCCAGCAGCTCACCGACTAGCGGGACTCAAGAGACCCAGTACTTC.

This chain links TRBV30 with TRBJ2-7; TRBD2 matches 14 bases. Trimming took 1 base from V and 3 from J; bases not matched to a gene: 14. The germline V gene has CDR1 GTSNPN and CDR2 SVGIG (reference sequence). The CDR3 contains 19 residues. DNA of the CDR3: TGTGCCTGGAGTGATTCAATCGGACTAGCGGGGGGCCCTTACTACGAGCAGTACTTC. Amino acid sequence: CAWSDSIGLAGGPYYEQYF.

The chain employs TRBV7-3 and TRBJ2-2; a weak D match, TRBD1 (5 bases). The ends were cut back, 4 bases at V and 4 bases at J, with 19 bases in the middle. Germline lookup yields CDR1 SGHTA and CDR2 FQGTGA. CDR3 length equals 17 residues. CDR3 in DNA: TGTGCCAGCAGCTCACAGCCCCGGACATCTTCCACCGGGGAGCTGTTTTTT. Residues: CASSSQPRTSSTGELFF.

The rearrangement links TRBV6-2 or TRBV6-3 to TRBJ1-1; no clear D gene. The germline V gene has CDR1 MNHEY and CDR2 SVGEGT. This CDR3 region has 13 residues. Deletions cut 2 bases from V and 1 base from J, with 5 bases between. The chain's CDR3 is CASSYGRNTEAFF. The DNA for the CDR3 is TGTGCCAGCAGTTACGGCAGGAACACTGAAGCTTTCTTT.

The chain carries TRBV7-9 and TRBJ2-3, with D hard to call. Looked up from germline, CDR1 is SEHNR and CDR2 is FQNEAQ (reference sequence). The V end was cut by 3 bases, the J end by 8 bases, with 15 bases between. The CDR3 totals 14 residues. The CDR3 loop is CASSFPILTGTQYF. The CDR3 nucleotides read TGTGCCAGCAGCTTTCCCATATTAACCGGTACGCAGTATTTT.

Details on this clone: A junction boundary mismatches the germline segment, possibly from a read error. This chain connects TRBV7-7 to TRBJ2-6; a weak D match, TRBD1 (5 bases). Germline V gene data show CDR1 as SSHAT and CDR2 as FNYEAQ (reference sequence). This CDR3 has 15 amino acids. The CDR3 reads CASSPRTTGANVLTF. The CDR3, as DNA: TGTGCTAGCAGCCCCCGGACAACTGGGGCCAACGTCCTGACTTTC.

The genes are TRBV27 and TRBJ2-7; 11 positions agree with TRBD2. The germline V gene encodes CDR1 MNHEY and CDR2 SMNVEV (reference sequence). Unmatched junction bases numbered 21, after V lost 6 bases and J lost 5 bases. The CDR3 is 19 residues long. The CDR3 loop is CASSPRLPQHLLAGDEQYF. The CDR3 DNA reads as TGTGCCAGCAGCCCACGGCTCCCCCAACACCTACTAGCGGGAGACGAGCAGTACTTC.

V usage is TRBV5-8 and J usage is TRBJ1-5; D may be TRBD1 (6 bases). Germline V lookup: CDR1 SGHTS, CDR2 YDEGEE. The CDR3 consists of 17 residues. Trimming removed 4 bases at V and 1 base at J, with 18 bases between. The CDR3 spells CASSDLKGTTSNQPQHF. The CDR3 DNA reads as TGTGCCAGCAGCGACCTTAAGGGGACAACCAGCAATCAGCCCCAGCATTTT. Looking up the rest from reference TRBV5-8 and TRBJ1-5 gives the full variable domain: EAGVTQSPTHLIKTRGQQATLRCSPISGHTSVYWYQQALGLGLQFLLWYDEGEERNRGNFPPRFSGRQFPNYSSELNVNALELEDSALYLCASSDLKGTTSNQPQHFGDGTRLSIL.

The chain combines TRBV3-1 (or the pseudogene TRBV3-2) with TRBJ2-7, with D possibly matching TRBD1 (5 bases). This CDR3 has 15 amino acids. V was pared by 1 base and J by 6 bases, with 16 bases between. Germline V gene sequence: CDR1 LGHDT, CDR2 YNNKEL (reference sequence). The CDR3 bases are TGTGCCAGCAGCCAAGGGCGTCAGGGTGCTGGCGAGCAGTACTTC. Its translation is CASSQGRQGAGEQYF.

The sample holds one count of this clone. The chain uses TRBV7-2 and TRBJ2-2; the match to TRBD2 covers 10 bases. This CDR3 region has 17 residues. Germline loops: CDR1 SGHTA, CDR2 FQGNSA. The V segment lost 2 bases and the J segment 4 bases; nucleotides outside the gene matches: 7. CDR3 coding DNA: TGTGCCAGCAGCTTACAGCGGGGGGGCCTATCCACCGGGGAGCTGTTTTTT. Translation: CASSLQRGGLSTGELFF.

The chain joins TRBV4-2 to TRBJ1-4; D is unresolved. The CDR3 has 14 residues. Trimming removed 0 bases from V and 6 bases from J, with 8 bases in between. CDR1 is LGHNA, CDR2 YNFKEQ, per germline. The CDR3 loop is CASSQDIADEKLFF. The CDR3 nucleotides are TGTGCCAGCAGCCAAGATATCGCGGATGAAAAACTGTTTTTT.

The chain recombines TRBV5-4 with TRBJ2-7; tentatively, D is TRBD2 (5 bases). The CDR3 covers 15 residues. The V and J ends lost 0 bases and 2 bases respectively, with 12 bases between them. The germline CDR1 and CDR2 sequences are SGHNT and YYREEE (reference sequence). Written as DNA, the CDR3 is TGTGCCAGCAGCTTGGCCCCAGCGGCCGCCTACGAGCAGTACTTC. Residues: CASSLAPAAAYEQYF. The complete variable domain, with remaining parts taken from reference TRBV5-4 and TRBJ2-7, reads ETGVTQSPTHLIKTRGQQVTLRCSSQSGHNTVSWYQQALGQGPQFIFQYYREEENGRGNFPPRFSGLQFPNYSSELNVNALELDDSALYLCASSLAPAAAYEQYFGPGTRLTVT.

In DNA form, the CDR3 reads TGTGCCAGTAGTTCCCACAGGGAAACGGCCTACGAGCAGTACTTC. Translating gives CASSSHRETAYEQYF. The chain combines TRBV19 with TRBJ2-7; D perhaps matches TRBD1 (6 bases). Trimming cost V 5 bases and J 2 bases, with 16 bases left between them. Germline V gives CDR1 LNHDA, CDR2 SQIVND (reference sequence). The CDR3 loop spans 15 amino acids.